These T cell receptor beta chains were read from a single sample in a study of tumor and adjacent non-tumor tissue in lung cancer. A single record per CDR3 protein comes from TCRdb applying MiXCR to the multiplex PCR reads. The data contain about 82,000 distinct CDR3 sequences, under 80% of them singletons. The sample consisted of lung tumor tissue. The receptors were sampled from a woman in her forties or fifties with non-small cell lung cancer. CDR3s include the opening cysteine and the closing phenylalanine or tryptophan. Fields, in order: J gene, V gene, clone size, D gene, CDR3 protein, CDR3 DNA. The D gene is left open where the match is weak. Clone size is not always given. Where it is, it says once, few, many or a class for expanded clones.

>TRBJ1-1|TRBV6-2/TRBV6-3|-|TRBD1
CASSIPQGARTEAFF
TGTGCCAGCAGTATACCACAGGGGGCGAGAACTGAAGCTTTCTTT
>TRBJ2-5|TRBV20-1|-|-
CTARHSAIGTLYF
TGCACTGCTAGACACAGTGCCATAGGGACCCTGTACTTC
>TRBJ2-5|TRBV2|-|-
CTSSEEIAVQETQYF
TGTACCAGCAGTGAAGAGATAGCGGTACAAGAGACCCAGTACTTC
>TRBJ2-3|TRBV12-3/TRBV12-4|-|TRBD1
CVNSDRVETTYTQYF
TGTGTCAACAGTGACAGGGTGGAGACAACATATACGCAGTATTTT
>TRBJ2-3|TRBV6-6|few|-
CTSGYRDYRTDTHYF
TGTACCAGCGGATATAGAGACTACCGCACAGATACGCATTATTTT
>TRBJ2-5|TRBV20-1|many|TRBD2
CSARRLAGGDQETQYF
TGCAGTGCTAGGAGGCTAGCGGGAGGTGACCAAGAGACCCAGTACTTC
>TRBJ2-1|TRBV6-1|-|TRBD2
CASSITSDGYNEQFF
TGTGCCAGCTCCATTACTAGCGACGGATACAATGAGCAGTTCTTC
>TRBJ1-5|TRBV20-1|-|TRBD1
CSATTGTGLIFGNQPQHF
TGCAGTGCTACTACCGGGACAGGGCTGATATTTGGCAATCAGCCCCAGCATTTT
>TRBJ2-1|TRBV4-1|-|TRBD2
CASSQVDMLLAGYHEHFF
TGCGCCAGCAGCCAAGTAGATATGTTACTAGCGGGATACCATGAGCACTTCTTC
>TRBJ2-1|TRBV4-1|-|-
CISRTIGKQFF
TGCATCAGCAGGACCATAGGTAAGCAGTTCTTC
>TRBJ2-2|TRBV4-1|medium-sized|-
CASSQEGSTGPTGELFF
TGCGCCAGCAGCCAAGAGGGCTCGACAGGTCCCACCGGGGAGCTGTTTTTT
>TRBJ1-5|TRBV20-1|-|-
CSASTEYSQPQHF
TGCAGTGCTAGCACAGAATACAGTCAGCCCCAGCATTTT
>TRBJ2-5|TRBV29-1|-|-
CGVFIRLGIRENQYF
TGTGGCGTCTTTATAAGATTGGGAATACGAGAGAACCAGTACTTC
>TRBJ2-1|TRBV29-1|-|TRBD2
CSAKMREGGEQFF
TGTAGCGCCAAGATGCGGGAGGGAGGTGAGCAGTTTTTC
>TRBJ1-6|TRBV6-5|few|-
CASSYTTGDNSTLHF
TGTGCCAGCAGTTACACGACAGGAGATAACTCAACCCTCCACTTT
>TRBJ2-7|TRBV7-9|-|-
CASSTLEDKQYF
TGTGCGAGCAGCACATTAGAGGACAAGCAGTACTTC
>TRBJ1-5|TRBV20-1|-|TRBD1
CSGGDRGYDTQHF
TGCAGTGGAGGGGACAGGGGGTACGATACGCAGCATTTT
>TRBJ2-7|TRBV11-2|-|TRBD2
CVSNLDGTSGFYERYF
TGTGTCAGCAACTTAGATGGGACTAGCGGATTTTACGAGCGGTACTTC
>TRBJ2-5|TRBV6-5|-|-
CASGPFPARFQETQCF
TGTGCCAGCGGTCCTTTCCCGGCCAGGTTCCAAGAGACCCAGTGCTTC
>TRBJ2-5|TRBV20-1|many|TRBD2
CSARLLAGGQETQYF
TGCAGTGCTAGGTTACTAGCGGGAGGCCAAGAGACCCAGTACTTC
>TRBJ1-1|TRBV11-3|-|-
CASSPRGASWNTEAFF
TGTGCCAGCAGCCCCCGGGGTGCCAGTTGGAACACTGAAGCTTTCTTT
>TRBJ2-1|TRBV4-2|-|TRBD2
CASSQEETSDYNEEFF
TGTGCCAGCAGCCAAGAAGAAACTAGCGACTACAATGAGGAGTTCTTC
>TRBJ2-1|TRBV11-1|once|TRBD1
CTSSIRGGLCGQFF
TGTACCAGCAGCATAAGAGGGGGCCTGTGTGGGCAGTTCTTC
>TRBJ2-1|TRBV4-1|-|-
CARNQKGDSELFF
TGCGCCAGGAACCAGAAGGGGGACTCTGAGCTGTTCTTC